This TCR beta chain originates from a study of low-dose radiotherapy and immunotherapy resistance in tumors. About the research overall: Fractions of 0.5 Gy went to Cohort 1 every 2 weeks, totaling 6.5 Gy.

V was shortened by 0 bases and J by 7 bases, with 8 bases between the two germline ends. The CDR3 length is 13 residues. The germline V gene encodes CDR1 SGHRS and CDR2 YFSETQ. Time point of the sample: before trial treatment. Advanced solid tumors lacking tumor-infiltrating lymphocytes characterized eligible patients. With TRAV- and TRBV-specific primers, first-strand cDNA was made, covering the alpha and beta chains. The authors amplified TCRs for about 18 PCR cycles with a constant-region primer and a V-primer adapter. Isolated mRNA underwent amplification via in vitro transcription. TCRdb reprocessed the reads via MiXCR and lists one record per CDR3 protein. The sample has about 82,000 distinct CDR3 sequences, 15% to 20% seen once.

The TCR comes from a male donor with prostate cancer. This rearrangement joins TRBV5-1 to TRBJ2-1, with a weak D call TRBD2 (6 bases). The sequencing here drew on PBMCs, taken before treatment. This CDR3 is CASSLDLANEQFF. For the CDR3, the DNA is TGCGCCAGCAGCTTGGATCTAGCGAATGAGCAGTTCTTC.